The next 5 T cell receptor beta chains were all read from a single sample in a study of blood T cell repertoires in COVID-19. Generated by immunoSEQ multiplex PCR, the TCRdb table keeps only in-frame clones and is missing some. The sample holds roughly 250,000 clones, 82% seen once. The sequenced sample consisted of peripheral blood. All receptors come from a woman aged 55-70 years with active or convalescent COVID-19.

This chain uses TRBV6-6 with TRBJ2-7; D is possibly TRBD1 (5 bases). Germline CDR1 MNHNY, CDR2 SVGAGI (reference sequence). This CDR3 has 14 amino acids. Trimming shortened V by 0 bases and J by 4 bases, and 10 bases separated the two germline ends. The CDR3 sequence is CASSYSIGEYEQYF. The CDR3 DNA reads TGTGCCAGCAGTTACTCGATAGGGGAATACGAGCAGTACTTC.

The V gene is TRBV16, the J gene TRBJ2-7; 10 nucleotides line up with TRBD1. The germline CDR1 and CDR2 sequences are KGHSY and FQNENV. The V segment lost 0 bases and the J segment 10 bases; nucleotides outside the gene matches: 6. The CDR3 length is 14 residues. This CDR3 reads CASSQSGQGPSQYF. CDR3 nucleotides: TGTGCCAGCAGCCAATCGGGACAGGGGCCGTCTCAGTACTTC. Full variable domain (missing parts from reference TRBV16 and TRBJ2-7): GEEVAQTPKHLVRGEGQKAKLYCAPIKGHSYVFWYQQVLKNEFKFLISFQNENVFDETGMPKERFSAKCLPNSPCSLEIQATKLEDSAVYFCASSQSGQGPSQYFGPGTRLTVT.

This chain connects TRBV11-2 to TRBJ2-5; 7 nucleotides match TRBD1. The V gene's germline CDR1 is SGHAT and CDR2 FQNNGV. The CDR3 consists of 16 residues. V trimming: 5 bases; J trimming: 1 base; junction bases outside the gene matches: 10. CDR3 sequence: CASSPPGTEGQETQYF. The CDR3 DNA sequence: TGTGCCAGCAGCCCCCCCGGGACAGAGGGCCAAGAGACCCAGTACTTC.

V and J are TRBV2 and TRBJ1-2; D gene ambiguous. Per germline, CDR1 SNHLY and CDR2 FYNNEI. The CDR3 sequence is 15 residues long. V lost 1 base and J 7 bases, leaving 16 bases between the germline ends. CDR3 sequence (DNA): TGTGCCAGCAGTGAAGTGCAACAATTGAGACTTGGCTACACCTTC. It encodes CASSEVQQLRLGYTF.

The CDR3 sequence: CASSAPGVSGNTIYF. The CDR3 DNA sequence: TGTGCCAGCAGCGCGCCGGGGGTCTCTGGAAACACCATATATTTT. The rearrangement uses TRBV11-2 and TRBJ1-3; D is possibly TRBD1 (5 bases). The CDR3 has 15 amino acids. CDR1 is SGHAT and CDR2 is FQNNGV in the germline V gene. Trimming removed 5 bases at V and 0 bases at J, with 11 bases between.